This entry lists 12 T cell receptor beta chains sequenced from one sample in a study of identical twins' blood T cells. TCRdb independently ran MiXCR on the 5' RACE reads; one entry per CDR3 protein. This sample yields a few hundred thousand distinct CDR3 sequences, of which about 28% are seen a single time; 5.5% to 6.5% belongs to the top ten. Sequencing was carried out using PBMCs. Receptors were obtained from a woman aged 18-55 years in good health.

The chain has TRBV20-1 and TRBJ1-4; the D is unclear. The CDR3 totals 14 residues. Germline CDR1 is DFQATT and CDR2 is SNEGSKA (reference sequence). The V end lost 0 bases, the J end lost 9 bases, and 14 bases lay between the germline ends. CDR3 sequence reads: CSARDRTGRKKLFF. The CDR3 nucleotides are TGCAGTGCTAGAGATCGGACGGGGAGGAAAAAACTGTTTTTT.

This clonotype was observed a few times. The chain is built from TRBV20-1 and TRBJ1-3; unclear D gene. CDR1 and CDR2 from the germline V gene are DFQATT and SNEGSKA (reference sequence). This CDR3 spans 16 amino acids. Trimming shortened V by 0 bases and J by 0 bases, and 12 bases separated the two germline ends. The CDR3 region is CSARDTLLSSGNTIYF. CDR3 nucleotide sequence: TGCAGTGCTAGAGATACCCTGCTAAGCTCTGGAAACACCATATATTTT.

V usage is TRBV7-8 and J usage is TRBJ1-5; TRBD1 is a possible D gene (5 bases). The CDR3 is 17 residues long. Germline CDR1 reads SGHVS; CDR2 reads FQNEAQ. V lost 3 bases to trimming and J lost 0 bases, with 15 bases between them. CDR3 in amino acids: CASSFSGTAYSNQPQHF. CDR3 bases: TGTGCCAGCAGCTTCAGCGGGACGGCTTATAGCAATCAGCCCCAGCATTTT.

Concerning this clonotype itself: With a much larger clone just one base away, this may be a read error. J is TRBJ1-2 and V is TRBV14; D gene uncertain. The germline V gene encodes CDR1 SGHDN and CDR2 FVKESK. The CDR3 runs 14 residues. The DNA of the CDR3 is TGTGCCAGCAGCCAAGAACCGGGAGACTATGACTACACCTTC. It codes for CASSQEPGDYDYTF. The full variable domain, its missing parts supplied by reference TRBV14 and TRBJ1-2, is EAGVTQFPSHSVIEKGQTVTLRCDPISGHDNLYWYRRVMGKEIKFLLHFVKESKQDESGMPNNRFLAERTGGTYSTLKVQPAELEDSGVYFCASSQEPGDYDYTFGSGTRLTVV.

Ten or more counts support this clonotype. The chain employs TRBV18 and TRBJ1-1, with a weak D call TRBD1 (6 bases). Looked up from germline, CDR1 is KGHSH and CDR2 is LQKENI. The CDR3 loop spans 13 amino acids. V gave up 5 bases and J gave up 1 base, with 8 bases separating them. CDR3 sequence: CASSAQGNTEAFF. The CDR3 region has the DNA TGTGCCAGCTCAGCACAGGGGAACACTGAAGCTTTCTTT. The full variable domain, its missing parts supplied by reference TRBV18 and TRBJ1-1, is NAGVMQNPRHLVRRRGQEARLRCSPMKGHSHVYWYRQLPEEGLKFMVYLQKENIIDESGMPKERFSAEFPKEGPSILRIQQVVRGDSAAYFCASSAQGNTEAFFGQGTRLTVV.

The CDR3 sequence: CSARPLQGAGMNTEAFF. The DNA for the CDR3 is TGCAGTGCTAGGCCCCTCCAGGGGGCAGGCATGAACACTGAAGCTTTCTTT. V and J are TRBV20-1 and TRBJ1-1; 8 positions agree with TRBD1. This CDR3 comprises 17 residues. The germline gives CDR1 DFQATT, CDR2 SNEGSKA (reference sequence). V lost 3 bases, J lost 0 bases, and 12 bases stayed unmatched.

This clonotype came up many times. V is TRBV29-1 and J is TRBJ2-7, with D perhaps matching TRBD1 (5 bases). The germline CDR1 and CDR2 sequences are SQVTM and ANQGSEA. The CDR3 contains 13 residues. V was clipped by 4 bases and J by 3 bases, with 13 bases between them. The CDR3 DNA reads as TGCAGCGTTGGATCCTCAGGGTTCTACGAGCAGTACTTC. This encodes CSVGSSGFYEQYF.

This clonotype occurred a few times. V usage is TRBV20-1 and J usage is TRBJ2-7; D is unresolved. Trimming took 6 bases from V and 4 from J, leaving 10 bases between them. CDR3 length: 11 residues. Germline CDR1 DFQATT, CDR2 SNEGSKA (reference sequence). In DNA form, the CDR3 reads TGCAGTGCCCCTACACCGTACGAGCAGTACTTC. This encodes CSAPTPYEQYF.

This clonotype was seen only a few times. The chain couples TRBV3-1 to TRBJ1-1, with 9 bases that match TRBD1. From germline, CDR1 is LGHDT and CDR2 YNNKEL (reference sequence). The J segment lost 6 bases and the V segment lost 4 bases, leaving 6 bases of the junction unmatched. This CDR3 region has 14 residues. The CDR3 sequence: CASSREQGAPEAFF. The CDR3 nucleotides read TGTGCCAGCAGCCGGGAACAGGGGGCTCCTGAAGCTTTCTTT.

In its sample, this clonotype was seen many times. The V call is TRBV10-3, the J call TRBJ1-3; D not resolved. The CDR3 extends over 16 amino acids. Trimming removed 6 bases at V and 0 bases at J, with 15 bases between. The germline V gene encodes CDR1 ENHRY and CDR2 SYGVKD. The CDR3 spells CAISNKSLSSGNTIYF. CDR3 coding DNA: TGTGCCATCAGCAACAAGTCGTTGAGCTCTGGAAACACCATATATTTT.

This clonotype was counted between two and nine times. This chain uses TRBV7-2 with TRBJ1-5; possible D gene TRBD1, 5 bases. The CDR3 consists of 13 residues. CDR1 and CDR2 from the germline V gene are SGHTA and FQGNSA. V lost 7 bases and J lost 4, with 11 bases in between. The CDR3 DNA reads TGTGCCAGCATTCCGGGGACTAATCAGCCCCAGCATTTT. It is translated as CASIPGTNQPQHF.

This clonotype has at least ten counts. The genes are TRBV6-5 and TRBJ2-2, with D hard to call. The CDR3 extends over 13 amino acids. Germline V gene data show CDR1 as MNHEY and CDR2 as SVGAGI. Trimming shortened V by 4 bases and J by 4 bases, and 7 bases separated the two germline ends. The CDR3 DNA follows: TGTGCCAGCAGTTTAAGCGCCACCGGGGAGCTGTTTTTT. It codes for CASSLSATGELFF.